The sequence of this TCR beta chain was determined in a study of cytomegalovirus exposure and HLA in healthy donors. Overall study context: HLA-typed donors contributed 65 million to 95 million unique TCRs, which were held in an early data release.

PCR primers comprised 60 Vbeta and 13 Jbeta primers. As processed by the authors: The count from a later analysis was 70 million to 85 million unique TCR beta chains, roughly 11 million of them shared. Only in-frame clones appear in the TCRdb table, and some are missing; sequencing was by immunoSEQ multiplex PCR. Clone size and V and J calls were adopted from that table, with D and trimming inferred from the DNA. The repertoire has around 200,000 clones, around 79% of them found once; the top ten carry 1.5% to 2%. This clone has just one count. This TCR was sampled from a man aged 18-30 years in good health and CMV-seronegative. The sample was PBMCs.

Here the CDR3 DNA reads TGTGCCAGCAGCTTGGATGGACCGGGGGAGCAGTACTTC. It specifies CASSLDGPGEQYF. The chain employs TRBV5-4 and TRBJ2-7; D perhaps matches TRBD2 (5 bases). Trimming took 0 bases from V and 7 from J, leaving 11 bases between them. This CDR3 has 13 amino acids. In germline, CDR1 is SGHNT, CDR2 YYREEE (reference sequence).